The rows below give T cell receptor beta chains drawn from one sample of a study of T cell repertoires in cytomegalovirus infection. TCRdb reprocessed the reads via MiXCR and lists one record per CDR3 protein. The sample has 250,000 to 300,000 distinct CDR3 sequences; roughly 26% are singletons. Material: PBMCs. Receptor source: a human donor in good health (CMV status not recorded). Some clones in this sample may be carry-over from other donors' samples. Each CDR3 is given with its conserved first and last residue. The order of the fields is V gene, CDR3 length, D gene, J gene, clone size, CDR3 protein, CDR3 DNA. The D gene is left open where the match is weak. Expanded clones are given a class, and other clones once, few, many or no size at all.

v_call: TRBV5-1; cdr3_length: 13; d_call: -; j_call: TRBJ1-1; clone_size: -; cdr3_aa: CASSTGTPLKSFF; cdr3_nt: TGCGCCAGCAGCACCGGGACACCCCTAAAGTCTTTCTTT
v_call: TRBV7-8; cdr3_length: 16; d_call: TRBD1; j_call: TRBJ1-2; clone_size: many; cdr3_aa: CASSWDRGQANYGYTF; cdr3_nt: TGTGCCAGCAGCTGGGACAGGGGGCAAGCTAACTATGGCTACACCTTC
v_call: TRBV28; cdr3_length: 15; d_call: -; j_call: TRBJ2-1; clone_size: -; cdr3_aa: CASSSPGRPEDEQFF; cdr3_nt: TGTGCCAGCAGTTCACCGGGACGCCCGGAGGATGAGCAGTTCTTC
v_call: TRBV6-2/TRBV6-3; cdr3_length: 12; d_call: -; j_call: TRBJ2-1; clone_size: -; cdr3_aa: CASSTYDGEQFF; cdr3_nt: TGTGCCAGCAGTACCTACGACGGTGAGCAGTTCTTC
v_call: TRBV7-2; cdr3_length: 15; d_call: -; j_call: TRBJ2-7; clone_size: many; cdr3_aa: CASSIQDWGSYEQYF; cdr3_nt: TGTGCCAGCAGCATACAGGACTGGGGTTCCTACGAGCAGTACTTC
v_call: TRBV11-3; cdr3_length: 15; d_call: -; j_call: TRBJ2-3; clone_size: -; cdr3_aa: CASSLGRGTADTQYF; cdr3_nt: TGTGCCAGCAGCTTGGGTCGGGGGACGGCCGATACGCAGTATTTT
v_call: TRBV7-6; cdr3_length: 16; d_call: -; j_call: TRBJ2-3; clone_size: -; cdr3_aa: CASSHRPGTSTDTQYF; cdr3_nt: TGTGCCAGCAGCCACCGTCCGGGAACTAGCACAGATACGCAGTATTTT
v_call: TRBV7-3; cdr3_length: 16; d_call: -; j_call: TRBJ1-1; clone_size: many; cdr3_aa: CASSPQSGLTGAEAFF; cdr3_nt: TGTGCCAGCAGCCCTCAAAGCGGGTTAACGGGGGCTGAAGCTTTCTTT
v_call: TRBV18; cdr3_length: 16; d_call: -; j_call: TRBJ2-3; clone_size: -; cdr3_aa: CASSPQGATSTDTQYF; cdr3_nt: TGTGCCAGCTCACCTCAGGGAGCCACTAGCACAGATACGCAGTATTTT
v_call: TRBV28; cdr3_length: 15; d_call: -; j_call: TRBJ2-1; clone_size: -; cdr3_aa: CASRDWTGSYNEQFF; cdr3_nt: TGTGCCAGCAGAGATTGGACCGGTTCCTACAATGAGCAGTTCTTC
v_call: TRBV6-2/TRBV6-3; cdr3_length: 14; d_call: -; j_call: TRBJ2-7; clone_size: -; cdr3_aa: CASSLPLAAYEQYF; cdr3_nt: TGTGCCAGCAGCCTACCCTTGGCGGCCTACGAGCAGTACTTC
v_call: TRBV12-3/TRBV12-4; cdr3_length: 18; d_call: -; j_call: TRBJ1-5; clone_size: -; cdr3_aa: CASSLDPFFMDSNQPQHF; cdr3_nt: TGTGCCAGCAGTTTAGACCCATTCTTCATGGATAGCAATCAGCCCCAGCATTTT
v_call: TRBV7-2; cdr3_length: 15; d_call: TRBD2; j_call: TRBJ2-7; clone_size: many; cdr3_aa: CASSSIAGSSYEQYF; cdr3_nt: TGTGCCAGCAGCTCAATAGCGGGTAGCTCCTACGAGCAGTACTTC
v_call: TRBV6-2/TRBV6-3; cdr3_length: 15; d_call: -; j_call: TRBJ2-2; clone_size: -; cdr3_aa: CASRSGLTNTGELFF; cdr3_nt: TGTGCCAGCAGAAGCGGACTGACGAACACCGGGGAGCTGTTTTTT
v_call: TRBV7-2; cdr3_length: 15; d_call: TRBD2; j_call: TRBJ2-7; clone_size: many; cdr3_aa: CASSARLAGIEGQYF; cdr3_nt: TGTGCCAGCAGCGCCAGACTAGCGGGGATAGAAGGGCAGTACTTC
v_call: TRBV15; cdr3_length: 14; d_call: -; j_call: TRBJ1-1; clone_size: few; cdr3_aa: CATSRRTVNTEAFF; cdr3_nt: TGTGCCACCAGCCGACGGACGGTGAACACTGAAGCTTTCTTT
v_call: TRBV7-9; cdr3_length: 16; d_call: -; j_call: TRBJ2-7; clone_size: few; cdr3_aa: CASSPTSRRTIYEQYF; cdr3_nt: TGTGCCAGCAGCCCTACCTCTCGGCGTACGATCTACGAGCAGTACTTC
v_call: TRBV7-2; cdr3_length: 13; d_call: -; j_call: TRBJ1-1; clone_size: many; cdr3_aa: CASSLDRVAEAFF; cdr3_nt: TGTGCCAGCAGCTTAGACAGGGTCGCTGAAGCTTTCTTT
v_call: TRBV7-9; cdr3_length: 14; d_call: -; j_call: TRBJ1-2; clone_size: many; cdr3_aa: CASSPRQQNYGYTF; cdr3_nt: TGTGCCAGCAGCCCGAGGCAGCAGAACTATGGCTACACCTTC
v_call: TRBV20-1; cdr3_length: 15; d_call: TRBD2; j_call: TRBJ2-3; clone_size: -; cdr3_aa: CSAAGTSGITDTQYF; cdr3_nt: TGCAGTGCAGCCGGGACTAGCGGGATCACAGATACGCAGTATTTT